This T cell receptor beta chain stems from a study of PD-L1 blockade in urothelial cancer. Across the whole study: Males with bladder-origin urothelial cancer made up about 90% of the 29 patients. Samples of blood were analyzed 3 weeks (second dose) and 6 weeks after treatment start. Specimens of blood held a median count of 141,255 T cells.

Time point of the sample: pretreatment peripheral blood. Locally advanced or metastatic urothelial carcinoma affected all patients. Germline CDR1 is LNHDA and CDR2 is SQIVND (reference sequence). CDR3 size: 19 residues. The V gene end was trimmed by 4 bases and the J gene end by 0 bases; junction bases not matched to a gene: 8. Assay used: immunoSEQ multiplex PCR; TCRdb lists only in-frame clones, some missing. The sample has 75,000 to 95,000 clones; 85% are singletons. The chain combines TRBV19 with TRBJ2-2; 13 nucleotides match TRBD2. This specimen was PBMCs, taken around atezolizumab (anti-PD-L1) treatment. The receptor's source is a man between 40 and 49 years old with urothelial cancer. The CDR3 here is CASSTGLAGNLPNTGELFF. Written as DNA, the CDR3 is TGTGCCAGTAGTACGGGACTAGCGGGAAACTTACCGAACACCGGGGAGCTGTTTTTT. The variable domain in full, completed from reference TRBV19 and TRBJ2-2, reads DGGITQSPKYLFRKEGQNVTLSCEQNLNHDAMYWYRQDPGQGLRLIYYSQIVNDFQKGDIAEGYSVSREKKESFPLTVTSAQKNPTAFYLCASSTGLAGNLPNTGELFFGEGSRLTVL.